The rows below give T cell receptor beta chains drawn from one sample of a study of glioma-infiltrating T cells after dendritic cell vaccination. Clones were sequenced by immunoSEQ multiplex PCR, and TCRdb holds only the in-frame ones, with some missing. The data show fewer than 85,000 clones, 80% to 90% seen once. Specimen: blood, collected before dendritic cell vaccination. The receptors here all came from a human donor with glioblastoma. CDR3s include the opening cysteine and the closing phenylalanine or tryptophan. Fields, in order: V gene, clone size, J gene, CDR3 protein. A row's size may be missing; if present it is once, few, many or a size class.

>TRBV7-6|-|TRBJ2-2
CASSSMMTGRVTGELFF
>TRBV9|once|TRBJ2-3
CASSPGGAGTDTQYF
>TRBV12-5|-|TRBJ2-5
CASGLAGKETQYF
>TRBV29-1|-|TRBJ2-1
CSANQREWAQQFF
>TRBV6-6|once|TRBJ2-3
CASSRDRGTDTQYF
>TRBV12-5|-|TRBJ2-1
CASGLVLFENRFF
>TRBV7-9|once|TRBJ2-5
CASTLDAEETQYF
>TRBV14|-|TRBJ1-2
CASSQDRDRGRGYTF
>TRBV12-5|-|TRBJ1-5
CASGRDRDGNQPQHF
>TRBV6-5|-|TRBJ2-3
CASSSSGNTDTQYF
>TRBV19|-|TRBJ1-6
CASSMVGSNSPLHF
>TRBV5-4|-|TRBJ2-7
CASSSSGGAGYSYEQYF
>TRBV6-1|-|TRBJ1-6
CASSEGPGINSPLHF
>TRBV5-6|-|TRBJ2-3
CASSHTSGGQSFTDTQYF
>TRBV9|-|TRBJ2-1
CASSDESRGIYYNEQFF
>TRBV30|-|TRBJ1-2
CAGGSVPLYGYTF
>TRBV6-1|-|TRBJ2-3
CASSEALRRLATRATQYF
>TRBV2|-|TRBJ1-5
CASRLTGSSNQPQHF
>TRBV2|once|TRBJ1-6
CASTEGRDSPLHF
>TRBV9|-|TRBJ2-2
CASSVGGGGYGGELFF
>TRBV10-3|-|TRBJ1-2
CAISEGQGYGYGYTF
>TRBV27|-|TRBJ1-2
CASGDRQRNYGYTF
>TRBV5-6|-|TRBJ1-5
CASSFTGQGVSNQPQHF
>TRBV5-1|-|TRBJ2-3
CASSLEGRDTQYF
>TRBV5-1|once|TRBJ2-3
CASSGGQGAADTQYF
>TRBV9|-|TRBJ2-2
CASTAGGAGSTGELFF
>TRBV19|-|TRBJ2-3
CASSIDLTDTQYF
>TRBV12-5|-|TRBJ2-7
CASGGQGSYEQYF
>TRBV5-1|-|TRBJ1-6
CASSLLGLNAPLHF
>TRBV10-3|-|TRBJ1-5
CAIRRDRDQPQHF
>TRBV5-1|once|TRBJ2-2
CASSPFQAGELFF
>TRBV4-2|few|TRBJ2-1
CASSPRGDAYSYNEQFF
>TRBV10-3|-|TRBJ1-1
CAISELGGDTEAFF
>TRBV29-1|-|TRBJ2-5
CSVEISGRIVETQYF
>TRBV2|-|TRBJ2-6
CASRDSSGANVLTF
>TRBV5-1|-|TRBJ2-3
CASSLLAGTTTDTQYF
>TRBV9|-|TRBJ1-1
CASSGRDRVVDTEAFF
>TRBV5-1|-|TRBJ2-2
CASSWGQGDTGELFF
>TRBV5-1|-|TRBJ1-4
CASSFQEPNEKLFF
>TRBV12-2|-|-
CASRLARGGPSYEQYF
>TRBV12-5|-|TRBJ2-3
CASAAYGSGSGDTQYF
>TRBV5-1|-|TRBJ2-5
CASSGGQGETQYF
>TRBV6-4|-|TRBJ2-1
CASSKFGTSGAPGDEQFF
>TRBV7-9|-|TRBJ2-2
CASSTRAAGTGELFF
>TRBV10-2|-|TRBJ1-3
CASSEGQGTGNTIYF
>TRBV10-3|-|TRBJ2-2
CAISESVHGRTIDTGELFF
>TRBV7-2|-|TRBJ2-3
CASSIAGSTDTQYF
>TRBV2|-|TRBJ1-3
CASSGWGRGGAAGNTIYF
>TRBV5-5|-|TRBJ1-2
CASSFWTYGYTF
>TRBV5-1|-|TRBJ2-3
CASSLNPQGTDTQYF
>TRBV27|-|TRBJ2-7
CASSKQGRAYEQYF